What follows are 27 T cell receptor beta chains derived from one specimen sequenced in a study of shared clonotypes between healthy human individuals. The assay was immunoSEQ multiplex PCR, and TCRdb's table has in-frame clones only and misses some. Among hundreds of thousands of clones listed, approximately 95% were seen once. Terminally differentiated effector memory CD45RA+ cells were excluded by CCR7 positive selection of CD45RO-negative cells. The sample was naive CD8+ T cells sorted from blood. The receptors derive from a woman aged 30 to 39 in good health.

This clone was observed a few times. This chain uses TRBV7-9 with TRBJ2-7, with D maybe TRBD1 (5 bases). Trimming removed 6 bases from V and 0 bases from J, with 9 bases in between. CDR1 is SEHNR, CDR2 FQNEAQ, per germline (reference sequence). The CDR3 spans 13 residues. CDR3: CASRADSSYEQYF. The CDR3 DNA reads TGTGCCAGCAGGGCCGACAGCTCCTACGAGCAGTACTTC.

This chain uses TRBV18 with TRBJ1-1, with D uncertain. This CDR3 spans 16 amino acids. Between the trimmed V and J ends, which lost 0 bases and 0 bases, there was a span of 11 bases. CDR1 KGHSH and CDR2 LQKENI come from the germline V gene. The CDR3 loop is CASSPPRGQMNTEAFF. As DNA, the CDR3 is TGTGCCAGCTCACCACCGCGGGGTCAGATGAACACTGAAGCTTTCTTT.

The J gene is TRBJ1-1, the V gene TRBV19; D remains ambiguous. The ends were cut back, 7 bases at V and 8 bases at J, with 17 bases in the middle. Germline V gene lookup returns CDR1 LNHDA and CDR2 SQIVND (reference sequence). The CDR3 runs 13 residues. The CDR3 nucleotides are TGTGCCAGTATTGGGTATAACCTAGGGGAAGCTTTCTTT. It encodes CASIGYNLGEAFF.

This sequence joins TRBV30 and TRBJ2-3; D not resolved. The CDR3 loop spans 12 amino acids. CDR1 GTSNPN and CDR2 SVGIG come from the germline V gene (reference sequence). The V end was cut by 0 bases, the J end by 4 bases, with 5 bases between. Here the CDR3 reads CAWSVRADTQYF. The DNA of the CDR3 is TGTGCCTGGAGTGTACGAGCAGATACGCAGTATTTT.

This clone was seen only a few times. The rearrangement joins TRBV2 to TRBJ2-7; no firm D call. Germline CDR1 is SNHLY and CDR2 is FYNNEI. The CDR3 spans 13 residues. V was cut by 3 bases and J by 1 base, with 7 bases left in between. CDR3 in amino acids: CASSDALSYEQYF. Written as DNA, the CDR3 is TGTGCCAGCAGTGATGCGCTTTCCTACGAGCAGTACTTC. The variable domain in full, completed from reference TRBV2 and TRBJ2-7, reads EPEVTQTPSHQVTQMGQEVILRCVPISNHLYFYWYRQILGQKVEFLVSFYNNEISEKSEIFDDQFSVERPDGSNFTLKIRSTKLEDSAMYFCASSDALSYEQYFGPGTRLTVT.

This chain links TRBV11-2 with TRBJ2-1; perhaps TRBD2 as D (6 bases). This CDR3 has 18 amino acids. Germline-derived CDR1 and CDR2 are SGHAT and FQNNGV. Trimming stripped 1 base from V and 5 bases from J, with 21 bases between. For the CDR3, the DNA is TGTGCCAGCAGCTTAGCCCTCGGGGGAAGGGTTTCGGACAATGAGCAGTTCTTC. It yields the protein CASSLALGGRVSDNEQFF.

The J gene is TRBJ2-7, the V gene TRBV7-9; D gene uncertain. Between the trimmed V and J ends, which lost 4 bases and 1 base, there was a span of 8 bases. The CDR3 covers 13 residues. Germline-derived CDR1 and CDR2 are SEHNR and FQNEAQ (reference sequence). The CDR3 DNA reads TGTGCCAGCAGCTCCGCGGCTTCCTACGAGCAGTACTTC. This sequence encodes CASSSAASYEQYF.

The CDR3 nucleotides are TGTGCCAGCAGCTTACGTTTACCTATGGACACTGAAGCTTTCTTT. Translation: CASSLRLPMDTEAFF. The J gene is TRBJ1-1, the V gene TRBV11-2; D call uncertain. The CDR3 is 15 amino acids. The V end was cut by 2 bases, the J end by 3 bases, with 13 bases between. CDR1 is SGHAT and CDR2 is FQNNGV in the germline V gene.

This clone was detected once. The chain links TRBV7-9 to TRBJ2-5; D is unclear. The CDR3 consists of 12 residues. Per the germline V gene, CDR1 is SEHNR and CDR2 is FQNEAQ (reference sequence). V lost 5 bases and J lost 1, with 5 bases in between. The CDR3 DNA reads as TGTGCCAGCAGCCACTCCCAAGAGACCCAGTACTTC. This codes for CASSHSQETQYF.

The chain has TRBV6-5 and TRBJ2-7; D possibly corresponds to TRBD2 (6 bases). The germline V gene encodes CDR1 MNHEY and CDR2 SVGAGI. The CDR3 runs to 14 residues. V shed 5 bases and J shed 3 bases, with 14 bases lying between them. The CDR3 nucleotides read TGTGCCAGCAGTAGCCGGGACTCCTTCTACGAGCAGTACTTC. Translation gives CASSSRDSFYEQYF.

The chain couples TRBV7-9 to TRBJ2-1, with 9 bases fitting TRBD2. The CDR3 has 16 amino acids. In germline, CDR1 is SEHNR, CDR2 FQNEAQ (reference sequence). The trim removed 1 base at V and 4 bases at J, leaving 5 bases unmatched. This CDR3 is CASSLDAGGLYNEQFF. In nucleotides, the CDR3 is TGTGCCAGCAGCTTAGACGCGGGAGGGCTTTACAATGAGCAGTTCTTC.

The V and J genes are TRBV2 and TRBJ2-5; no clear D. Judging by the DNA end, TRBJ2-7 fits better; the J call may be wrong. The CDR3 extends over 14 amino acids. Germline V lookup: CDR1 SNHLY, CDR2 FYNNEI. The CDR3 is CASSDYGSVYEQYF. The CDR3 DNA reads TGTGCCAGCAGTGATTATGGCAGCGTTTACGAGCAGTACTTC.

The chain uses TRBV7-9 and TRBJ2-7; D is perhaps TRBD1 or TRBD2 (5 bases each). The ends were cut back, 11 bases at V and 0 bases at J, with 11 bases in the middle. This CDR3 region has 12 residues. Germline values: CDR1 SEHNR, CDR2 FQNEAQ (reference sequence). The CDR3 DNA sequence: TGTGCCTCGGGGCAGCTCTCCTACGAGCAGTACTTC. It encodes CASGQLSYEQYF. The whole variable domain, remainder taken from reference TRBV7-9 and TRBJ2-7, is DTGVSQNPRHKITKRGQNVTFRCDPISEHNRLYWYRQTLGQGPEFLTYFQNEAQLEKSRLLSDRFSAERPKGSFSTLEIQRTEQGDSAMYLCASGQLSYEQYFGPGTRLTVT.

This clone was detected only once. V gene TRBV18 combines with J gene TRBJ1-2; 11 positions agree with TRBD1. After removal of 6 bases from V and 3 bases from J, the junction contained 3 bases not matched to a gene. The CDR3 consists of 14 residues. Per the germline V gene, CDR1 is KGHSH and CDR2 is LQKENI. In nucleotides, the CDR3 is TGTGCCAGCTCTCAGGGACAGGGGGACTATGGCTACACCTTC. It yields the protein CASSQGQGDYGYTF.

The V gene is TRBV11-2, the J gene TRBJ2-7; 10 nucleotides align to TRBD2. With V trimmed by 0 bases and J by 2 bases, 10 bases remained unmatched. This CDR3 contains 18 residues. Germline V gives CDR1 SGHAT, CDR2 FQNNGV. This CDR3 is CASSLDQAGLAGAYEQYF. The CDR3 bases are TGTGCCAGCAGCTTAGATCAGGCCGGCCTAGCGGGAGCCTACGAGCAGTACTTC.

The V call is TRBV6-5, the J call TRBJ2-3, with 7 bases fitting TRBD1. The CDR3 is 16 amino acids. Trimming took 2 bases from V and 1 from J; bases not matched to a gene: 6. Germline CDR1 MNHEY, CDR2 SVGAGI. The CDR3 sequence: CASSYGTVRGTDTQYF. CDR3 nucleotides: TGTGCCAGCAGTTACGGGACAGTTCGAGGCACAGATACGCAGTATTTT.

Of note for this clone: The same CDR3 can be traced to other DNA sequences in this sample. The chain is built from TRBV28 and TRBJ1-5; D not resolved. The CDR3 is 12 amino acids. Germline CDR1 and CDR2: MDHEN and SYDVKM. V was trimmed by 3 bases and J by 4 bases, leaving 4 bases between them. CDR3 nucleotide sequence: TGTGCCAGCAGTTTTGGGAATCAGCCCCAGCATTTT. Encoded protein: CASSFGNQPQHF.

The chain couples TRBV9 to TRBJ2-1; D uncertain. Trimming cost V 0 bases and J 9 bases, with 10 bases left between them. The germline gives CDR1 SGDLS, CDR2 YYNGEE. The CDR3 consists of 13 residues. CDR3 residues: CASSVDAGGEQFF. As DNA, the CDR3 is TGTGCCAGCAGCGTAGATGCTGGCGGTGAGCAGTTCTTC. Looking up the rest from reference TRBV9 and TRBJ2-1 gives the full variable domain: DSGVTQTPKHLITATGQRVTLRCSPRSGDLSVYWYQQSLDQGLQFLIQYYNGEERAKGNILERFSAQQFPDLHSELNLSSLELGDSALYFCASSVDAGGEQFFGPGTRLTVL.

This sequence joins TRBV19 and TRBJ1-1, with a weak D call TRBD1 (5 bases). The CDR3 extends over 15 amino acids. Between the trimmed V and J ends, which lost 6 bases and 2 bases, there was a span of 16 bases. Germline CDR1 and CDR2: LNHDA and SQIVND (reference sequence). CDR3 DNA sequence: TGTGCCAGTAGGGGGAGGGACGGCCTAAACACTGAAGCTTTCTTT. Translating gives CASRGRDGLNTEAFF.

The gene calls are TRBV4-1 and TRBJ2-2, with 9 bases aligning to TRBD1. Germline-derived CDR1 and CDR2 are MGHRA and YSYEKL. The CDR3 runs 17 residues. V lost 0 bases to trimming and J lost 1 base; unmatched junction nucleotides: 3. CDR3 bases: TGCGCCAGCAGCCAAGAAAAGGACAGGGGGAACACCGGGGAGCTGTTTTTT. This translates into CASSQEKDRGNTGELFF.

The V call is TRBV28, the J call TRBJ2-1; maybe TRBD1 (6 bases). Per germline, CDR1 MDHEN and CDR2 SYDVKM. Trimming removed 6 bases from V and 4 bases from J, with 22 bases in between. This CDR3 comprises 17 residues. DNA for the CDR3: TGTGCCAGCAGCCGGGACACCCCTAAGTCTTCTTACAATGAGCAGTTCTTC. Translating gives CASSRDTPKSSYNEQFF. Variable domain in full (rest from reference TRBV28 and TRBJ2-1): DVKVTQSSRYLVKRTGEKVFLECVQDMDHENMFWYRQDPGLGLRLIYFSYDVKMKEKGDIPEGYSVSREKKERFSLILESASTNQTSMYLCASSRDTPKSSYNEQFFGPGTRLTVL.

V usage is TRBV5-1 and J usage is TRBJ1-1; a weak D match, TRBD1 (5 bases). V lost 0 bases and J 8 bases, leaving 14 bases between the germline ends. The V gene's germline CDR1 is SGHRS and CDR2 YFSETQ. The CDR3 is 14 residues long. This CDR3 reads CASSLETYDREAFF. The CDR3 DNA follows: TGCGCCAGCAGCTTGGAAACGTACGACAGAGAAGCTTTCTTT.

The J gene is TRBJ1-1, the V gene TRBV14, with unresolved D. This CDR3 has 12 amino acids. Per germline, CDR1 SGHDN and CDR2 FVKESK. V dropped 4 bases and J dropped 6 bases, with 9 bases sitting between them. This chain's CDR3 is CASSRAYSEAFF. CDR3 bases: TGTGCCAGCAGCCGAGCTTATTCTGAAGCTTTCTTT.

V usage is TRBV28 and J usage is TRBJ2-7; D unclear. This CDR3 comprises 14 residues. Trimming left V 10 bases short and J 4 bases short, with 20 bases between. From germline, CDR1 is MDHEN and CDR2 SYDVKM. The CDR3 loop is CATRSYLSEYEQYF. The CDR3 DNA sequence: TGTGCCACCAGGTCGTATCTCTCTGAGTACGAGCAGTACTTC.

The chain has TRBV28 and TRBJ2-4, with 9 positions matching TRBD2. This CDR3 comprises 15 residues. The V segment lost 5 bases and the J segment 6 bases; nucleotides outside the gene matches: 8. Germline values: CDR1 MDHEN, CDR2 SYDVKM. The CDR3 DNA follows: TGTGCCAGCAGTCCCTTAGCGGGAGTGCTAAACATTCAGTACTTC. It encodes CASSPLAGVLNIQYF.

A single count supports this clone. The rearrangement uses TRBV11-2 and TRBJ2-5; 12 bases line up with TRBD2. The CDR3 is 16 amino acids. V gave up 5 bases and J gave up 1 base; unmatched junction bases: 5. Germline V CDR1 and CDR2: SGHAT, FQNNGV. The CDR3 DNA reads as TGTGCCAGCAGCACACGGACTAGCGGGGTCCAAGAGACCCAGTACTTC. It translates to CASSTRTSGVQETQYF.

This clone has a handful of counts. The chain recombines TRBV29-1 with TRBJ1-2, with 7 nucleotides matching TRBD1. Trimming took 7 bases from V and 0 from J; bases not matched to a gene: 5. Looked up from germline, CDR1 is SQVTM and CDR2 is ANQGSEA. This CDR3 has 13 residues. The CDR3 protein is CSADRVANYGYTF. The CDR3 DNA is TGCAGCGCTGACAGGGTAGCTAACTATGGCTACACCTTC.